This T cell receptor beta chain was identified during a study of response to subunit inactivated influenza vaccine (dated by TCRdb to 2016 to 2019). For the study in its entirety: To follow how T cells responded to a trivalent subunit inactivated influenza vaccine, the researchers relied on deep quantitative profiling of the T cell receptor repertoire.

With regard to this clonotype: The target of this receptor is not known. No base-level quality is on record; no much larger clone is a single base apart.

CDR1 DFQATT and CDR2 SNEGSKA were looked up in the germline V gene (reference sequence). Trimming takes 6 bases off V and 2 bases off J; junction bases not matched to a gene: 7. The CDR3 runs 13 amino acids, cysteine and phenylalanine included. This entry keeps only the CDR3 DNA: 39 bases, framed from base 1. The method was RT-PCR. Sequenced using an Illumina HiSeq 2500. TCRdb trimmed public reads at Q25 via fastp, called clones via MiXCR and kept in-frame beta chains. Rows with one shared CDR3 protein collapse into an entry with the most common genes and DNA. The sample table lists 630,000 or so distinct CDR3 sequences, approximately 14% of them with a count of one. The ten largest clones capture about 9.9% of the sample. Overall study outcomes, separate from this receptor: The authors suggested that each seasonal influenza vaccination may recruit only a limited number of new T cells.

The chain is assembled from TRBV20-1 and TRBJ2-7, and TRBD1 matches 7 of the central bases. The clonotype originates from a man aged 45-65 years who received an inactivated influenza vaccine. Donor details come from another sample of the same person, matched by shared clones. Sequencing used PBMCs from blood, obtained approximately 12 days after vaccination. The CDR3 protein sequence reads: CSAQGWDPYEQYF. The nucleotide sequence reads TGCAGTGCACAGGGGTGGGATCCCTACGAGCAGTACTTC.